Listed below are T cell receptor beta chains from one sample, sequenced in a study of shared clonotypes between healthy human individuals. Produced via immunoSEQ multiplex PCR; TCRdb's table is partial and in-frame only. The sample consists of about 1 million clones, about three quarters of them appearing once. Sequenced: memory CD4+ T cells sorted from blood. The receptors were sampled from a man aged 18 to 35 in good health. Each CDR3 is given with its conserved first and last residue. The order of the fields is clone size, J gene, V gene, D gene, CDR3 DNA, CDR3 protein. The D gene is left open where the match is weak. Some rows have no size entry. The others give once, few or many, or a class for an expanded clone.

few TRBJ2-5 TRBV7-7 - TGTGCTAGCAGCGGAGGGGGGCGCGAGACCCAGTACTTC CASSGGGRETQYF
- TRBJ2-1 TRBV7-8 TRBD1 TGTGCCAGCAGCTTAGATCGGGCAGGGGGCTGGAATGAGCAGTTCTTC CASSLDRAGGWNEQFF
- TRBJ1-6 TRBV30 - TGTGCCTCGTCTGTCGGGGGGAGCTCCTATAATTCACCCCTCCACTTT CASSVGGSSYNSPLHF
- TRBJ2-7 TRBV4-1 TRBD1 TGCGCCAGCAGCCAAGCCCCGGGACAGGGGCTACACGAGCAGTACTTC CASSQAPGQGLHEQYF
- TRBJ1-1 TRBV30 - TGTGCGGGCGGGAGAATGAACACTGAAGCTTTCTTT CAGGRMNTEAFF
- TRBJ2-7 TRBV7-9 TRBD2 TGTGCCAGCAGCTTAGTAGCGGGAGCCCCCTTCCGTAGCGACGAGCAGTACTTC CASSLVAGAPFRSDEQYF
- TRBJ1-1 TRBV19 TRBD1 TGTGCCAGTAGTATTCCCGGACAGGGGGCAACTGAAGCTTTCTTT CASSIPGQGATEAFF
few TRBJ2-5 TRBV11-1 TRBD2 TGTGCCAGCAGCTTATTACTAGCGGGGGGGCCGTCAAAGACCCAGTACTTC CASSLLLAGGPSKTQYF
- TRBJ1-6 TRBV6-8 TRBD1 TGTGCCAGCAGCGCTCATAACCCGGACAGGGGGGCTCAGTCCTATAATTCACCCCTCCACTTT CASSAHNPDRGAQSYNSPLHF
- TRBJ1-4 TRBV7-9 TRBD1 TGTGCCAGCCGCGAAGGGACAGTCTCCGAAAAACTGTTTTTT CASREGTVSEKLFF
- TRBJ2-3 TRBV14 TRBD1 TGTGCCAGCAGCCTCCGGACAGGGGAGACAGATACGCAGTATTTT CASSLRTGETDTQYF
- TRBJ2-1 TRBV10-3 - TGTGCCATCAGCTGGGGGGGGACAGGCTCCTACAATGAGCAGTTCTTC CAISWGGTGSYNEQFF
- TRBJ2-4 TRBV7-2 TRBD1 TGTGCCACTACAACAGGGGGCGGTACCAAAAACATTCAGTACTTC CATTTGGGTKNIQYF
- TRBJ2-3 TRBV28 TRBD2 TGTGCCAGCAGTTCAAGCGGGGGCAACACAGATACGCAGTATTTT CASSSSGGNTDTQYF
- TRBJ1-4 TRBV5-1 TRBD1 TGCGCCAGCAGCCCCGGACAGGGAAAAGAAAAACTGTTTTTT CASSPGQGKEKLFF
- TRBJ2-1 TRBV27 - TGTGCCAGCAGTTTAAAGGGTCTAGCGTTCGTCAATGAGCAGTTCTTC CASSLKGLAFVNEQFF
- TRBJ1-4 TRBV2 - TGTGCCAGCAGTACGTGGGAGGGGAGGGAAAAACTGTTTTTT CASSTWEGREKLFF
few TRBJ2-3 TRBV5-1 TRBD2 TGCGCCAGCAGCTTGGGCGGGAGCGATCGCGATACGCAGTATTTT CASSLGGSDRDTQYF
few TRBJ1-1 TRBV19 - TGTGCCAGTAGTACGAACCGACAGGCGGGGGCTTTCTTT CASSTNRQAGAFF
- TRBJ2-3 TRBV7-9 - TGTGCCAGCAGCTTAGCCATCACAGATACGCAGTATTTT CASSLAITDTQYF
- TRBJ1-2 TRBV5-6 - TGTGCCAGCAGCTTGAACATCGGCTACTATGGCTACACCTTC CASSLNIGYYGYTF
- TRBJ1-1 TRBV5-8 - TGTGCCAGCAGCTGGGGACGGATCATGAACACTGAAGCTTTCTTT CASSWGRIMNTEAFF
- TRBJ2-3 TRBV7-7 TRBD2 TGTGCTAGCAGTTTGCGGGGGGCCATGGATACGCAGTATTTT CASSLRGAMDTQYF
- TRBJ2-5 TRBV7-9 - TGTGCCAGCAGCCCCCAGAGTGTGGGGGGGACCCAGTACTTC CASSPQSVGGTQYF
- TRBJ1-4 TRBV5-1 TRBD1 TGCGCCAGCAGCTGGGGACAGGGGACCGCAACTAATGAAAAACTGTTTTTT CASSWGQGTATNEKLFF
- TRBJ1-6 TRBV28 - TGTGCCAGCAGTCGCCCCCAAGGGGGGCAGAATTCACCCCTCCACTTT CASSRPQGGQNSPLHF
- TRBJ2-7 TRBV4-2 - TGTGCCAGCAGCCAAGGGAGAGCAGGGACCTACGAGCAGTACTTC CASSQGRAGTYEQYF